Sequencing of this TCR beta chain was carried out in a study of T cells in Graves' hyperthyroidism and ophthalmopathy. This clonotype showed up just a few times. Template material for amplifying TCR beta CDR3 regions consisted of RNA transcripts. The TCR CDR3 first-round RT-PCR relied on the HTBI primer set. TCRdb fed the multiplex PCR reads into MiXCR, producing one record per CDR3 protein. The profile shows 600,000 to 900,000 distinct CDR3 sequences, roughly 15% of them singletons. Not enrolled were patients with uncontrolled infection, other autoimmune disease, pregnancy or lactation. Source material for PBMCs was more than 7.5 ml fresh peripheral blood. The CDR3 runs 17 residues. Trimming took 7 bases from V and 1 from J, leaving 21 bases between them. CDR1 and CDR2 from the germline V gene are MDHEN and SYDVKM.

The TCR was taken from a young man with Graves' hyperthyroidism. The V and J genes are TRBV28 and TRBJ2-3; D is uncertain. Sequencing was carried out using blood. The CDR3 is CASNTFPDTKGTDTQYF. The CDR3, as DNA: TGTGCCAGCAATACCTTCCCAGACACGAAGGGCACAGATACGCAGTATTTT.